This T cell receptor beta chain was retrieved from a study of T cells in Graves' hyperthyroidism and ophthalmopathy. Amplification yielded TCR beta CDR3 regions, with RNA transcripts as the source. Using the HTBI primer set, a first-round RT-PCR was run on the TCR CDR3. TCRdb fed the multiplex PCR reads into MiXCR, producing one record per CDR3 protein. The data show 730,000 or so distinct CDR3 sequences, around a sixth seen once. Ten or more counts support this clonotype. Uncontrolled infection, other autoimmune disease, pregnancy or lactation excluded patients. Out of 10 ml of fresh peripheral blood came the PBMCs. The source is a woman in her forties or fifties with Graves' hyperthyroidism that later progressed to Graves' ophthalmopathy. The material sequenced was blood.

CDR3 loop: CASGGEPEAFF. The CDR3 DNA follows: TGTGCCAGCGGCGGGGAACCGGAGGCTTTCTTT. This rearrangement joins TRBV12-3 or TRBV12-4 to TRBJ1-1, with unresolved D. Trimming removed 8 bases from V and 11 bases from J, with 15 bases in between. There are 11 residues in the CDR3.